What follows are 6 T cell receptor beta chains derived from one specimen sequenced in a study of T cell clonality in common variable immunodeficiency. Assay: immunoSEQ multiplex PCR; the TCRdb copy retains only in-frame clones and omits some. This sample has more than 55,000 clones, each found more than once. Sample: peripheral blood mononuclear cells. These receptors came from a person between 18 and 75 years old in good health.

This clone was found many times. The CDR3 end lies 3 residues beyond the end of the read and is filled in from the germline J gene. The V gene is TRBV13, the J gene TRBJ2-7, with 8 positions matching TRBD1. The CDR3 runs 14 residues. Looked up from germline, CDR1 is PRHDT and CDR2 is FYEKMQ (reference sequence). With V trimmed by 5 bases and J by 1 base, 4 bases remained unmatched. The CDR3 here is CASSGGTGSYEQYF. The DNA read from the CDR3 is TGTGCCAGCAGCGGAGGGACAGGTTCCTACGAG.

This clone was seen ten or more times. The germline gene is not matched at one end of the junction; a read error may be the cause. The read finishes 3 residues shy of the CDR3 end, and the germline J gene is used to complete it. The chain recombines TRBV4-2 with TRBJ1-1; 8 bases are a match to TRBD1. Germline CDR1 is LGHNA and CDR2 is YNFKEQ. This CDR3 has 15 residues. Here the CDR3 reads CASSRDRTGYTEAFF. Partial CDR3 DNA: TGCGCCAGCAGCCGCGACCGGACAGGGTACACTGAA.

The sample holds many counts of this clone. With the read ending 3 residues before the CDR3 end, the germline J gene is used to fill in that end. The chain uses TRBV19 and TRBJ1-2, with D perhaps TRBD1 (6 bases). V lost 3 bases and J lost 6, with 14 bases in between. The germline V gene encodes CDR1 LNHDA and CDR2 SQIVND (reference sequence). This CDR3 is built from 14 residues. This CDR3 is CASSIGDNRDGYTF. CDR3 DNA (partial): TGTGCCAGTAGTATCGGGGATAACAGGGATGGC. Full variable domain (missing parts from reference TRBV19 and TRBJ1-2): DGGITQSPKYLFRKEGQNVTLSCEQNLNHDAMYWYRQDPGQGLRLIYYSQIVNDFQKGDIAEGYSVSREKKESFPLTVTSAQKNPTAFYLCASSIGDNRDGYTFGSGTRLTVV.

This clone was recorded at least ten times. Read coverage stops 3 residues before the CDR3 terminus; the germline J gene supplies the remainder. V and J are TRBV20-1 and TRBJ2-1; 14 positions agree with TRBD2. The CDR3 loop spans 15 amino acids. CDR1 and CDR2 (germline): DFQATT, SNEGSKA (reference sequence). The V gene end was trimmed by 5 bases and the J gene end by 9 bases; junction bases not matched to a gene: 9. The CDR3 loop reads CSAPGLAGGTGEQFF. The sequenced part of the CDR3 DNA is TGCAGTGCTCCAGGACTAGCGGGAGGCACAGGTGAG.

This clone was recorded at least ten times. Read sequence stops 3 residues before the CDR3 end, and the germline J gene provides the missing end. The chain employs TRBV20-1 and TRBJ2-1; TRBD2 matches 9 bases. The CDR3 has 14 amino acids. V dropped 3 bases and J dropped 9; count of bases not matched to a gene: 9. Germline V gene lookup returns CDR1 DFQATT and CDR2 SNEGSKA (reference sequence). This chain's CDR3 is CSARGAGGPAEQFF. The DNA read from the CDR3 is TGCAGTGCTAGGGGGGCGGGAGGGCCAGCTGAG.

This clone was observed a few times. Sequencing ends 3 residues short of the CDR3 end; the germline J gene provides the rest. The chain combines TRBV7-9 with TRBJ2-1; D might be TRBD1 (5 bases). V was cut by 8 bases and J by 4 bases, with 18 bases left in between. Per germline, CDR1 SEHNR and CDR2 FQNEAQ (reference sequence). CDR3 length equals 15 residues. Partial CDR3 DNA: TGTGCCAGCCAGACAGCGCTGGACGGATACAATGAG. Protein sequence: CASQTALDGYNE. From start to end, the CDR3 is CASQTALDGYNEQFF. The full variable domain, completed using reference TRBV7-9 and TRBJ2-1, is DTGVSQNPRHKITKRGQNVTFRCDPISEHNRLYWYRQTLGQGPEFLTYFQNEAQLEKSRLLSDRFSAERPKGSFSTLEIQRTEQGDSAMYLCASQTALDGYNEQFFGPGTRLTVL.